Sequencing of this T cell receptor beta chain was carried out in a study of T cells in Graves' hyperthyroidism and ophthalmopathy. CDR1 is DFQATT and CDR2 is SNEGSKA in the germline V gene (reference sequence). J was trimmed by 1 base and V by 3 bases; bases with no gene match: 5. The CDR3 is 14 residues long. This clonotype has a count of ten or more. Using RNA transcripts as the source, TCR beta CDR3 regions were amplified. The TCR CDR3 first-round RT-PCR relied on the HTBI primer set. A single record per CDR3 protein comes from TCRdb applying MiXCR to the multiplex PCR reads. The data hold 690,000 or so distinct CDR3 sequences, with roughly 20% observed a single time.

The origin of this receptor is a woman in her forties or fifties with Graves' hyperthyroidism that later progressed to Graves' ophthalmopathy. Source material: blood. The rearrangement links TRBV20-1 to TRBJ2-5; 7 bases agree with TRBD2. The CDR3 nucleotides read TGCAGTGCTAGTTTGGGCGGGGGCCAAGAGACCCAGTACTTC. This gives the protein CSASLGGGQETQYF.